This T cell receptor beta chain is from a study of blood T cell repertoires in COVID-19. Study-wide context: Sites across the United States, Italy and Spain contributed samples from acute and convalescent COVID-19. PBMCs, B-cell-depleted T cells, or T cells were the source of the cDNA or gDNA that made up the material.

CDR3 length equals 15 residues. Germline CDR1 reads SQVTM; CDR2 reads ANQGSEA. With 4 bases clipped from V and 6 bases from J, the junction kept 13 bases outside the gene matches. Original handling: For nucleated cells, counts were estimated from reference gene primer amplification. TCRdb's copy holds only in-frame clones and misses some; the assay was immunoSEQ multiplex PCR. From that table come the V and J calls and clone size; the DNA was used to work out D and trimming. There are approximately 230,000 clones in the sample; 70% to 90% occur only once, and around 3% lies in the top ten. Sequencing was done on a sample of peripheral blood. This TCR was recovered from a man younger than 35 with active or convalescent COVID-19. The rearrangement links TRBV29-1 to TRBJ1-1; 8 nucleotides agree with TRBD1. The CDR3 coding sequence is TGCAGCGTTGGTCAGGGGGCCCTTGGGGGTTCTGAAGCTTTCTTT. This encodes CSVGQGALGGSEAFF.